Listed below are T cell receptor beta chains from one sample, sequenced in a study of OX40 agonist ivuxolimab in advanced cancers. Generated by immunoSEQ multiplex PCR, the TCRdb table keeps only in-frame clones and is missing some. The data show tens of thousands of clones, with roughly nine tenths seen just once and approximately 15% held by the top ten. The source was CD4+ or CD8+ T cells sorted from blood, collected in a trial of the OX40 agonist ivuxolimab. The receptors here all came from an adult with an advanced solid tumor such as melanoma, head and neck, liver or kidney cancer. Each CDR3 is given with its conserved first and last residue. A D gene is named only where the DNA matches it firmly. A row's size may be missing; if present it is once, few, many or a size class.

TGTGCCAGCAGCTTGCATTCGGACAGGGCCGGCGAGCAGTACTTC,CASSLHSDRAGEQYF,.,TRBD1,TRBV5-5,TRBJ2-7
TGTGCCAGCAGTTTACAGGGCACAGATACGCAGTATTTT,CASSLQGTDTQYF,once,.,TRBV28,TRBJ2-3
TGTGCCAGCAGTCCCTCCGGGACAGGTACCTCTGGCTACACCTTC,CASSPSGTGTSGYTF,few,TRBD1,TRBV27,TRBJ1-2
TGCGCCAGCAGCGGGACACCGATGCGAGGGGAGACCCAGTACTTC,CASSGTPMRGETQYF,.,.,TRBV5-1,TRBJ2-5
TGCGCCAGCAGTGAGGCTAGCGGAGCTGAGCTGTTCTTC,CASSEASGAELFF,.,TRBD2,TRBV10-2,TRBJ2-1
TGTGCCATCAGTACAGGGGGCCCTGGAAATGGCTACACCTTC,CAISTGGPGNGYTF,.,TRBD1,TRBV10-3,TRBJ1-2
TGTGCCAGCTATGGTGGGGACAGCTACGAGCAGTACTTC,CASYGGDSYEQYF,.,TRBD1,TRBV6-5,TRBJ2-7
TGTGCCAGCAGTGAAGGGACAGCGAACAATCAGCCCCAGCATTTT,CASSEGTANNQPQHF,.,.,TRBV6-1,TRBJ1-5
TGTGCCAGCAGACCCAGGCTCTACAATGAGCAGTTCTTC,CASRPRLYNEQFF,.,.,TRBV11-3,TRBJ2-1
TGTGCCAGCAGCGTAGGGCAGACCTCTCGCGAGCAGTACTTC,CASSVGQTSREQYF,.,.,TRBV9,TRBJ2-7
TGTGCCAGCAGTTTCCTATTAGCGGGAGGGCCAGACCACGAGCAGTACTTC,CASSFLLAGGPDHEQYF,.,TRBD2,TRBV27,TRBJ2-7
TGCGCCAGCAGCCCTGAGAGAGACCGTGAAGCTTTCTTT,CASSPERDREAFF,.,.,TRBV4-3,TRBJ1-1
TGTGCCAGCAGCCAAGCTGTGACAGGGTTCATAGATGACGAAAAACTGTTTTTT,CASSQAVTGFIDDEKLFF,.,TRBD1,TRBV4-2,TRBJ1-4
TGTGCCAGCAGCTCGGACAGGATGGGCTCCTACGAGCAGTACTTC,CASSSDRMGSYEQYF,.,TRBD1,TRBV7-9,TRBJ2-7
TGTGCCAGCAGCGTAGATTGGAGCGGGAGTTATAATGAGCAGTTCTTC,CASSVDWSGSYNEQFF,.,TRBD2,TRBV9,TRBJ2-1
TGTGCTAGTGGTTTAAATCTGGGAGAAGGAGGGAACACTGAAGCTTTCTTT,CASGLNLGEGGNTEAFF,.,.,TRBV12-5,TRBJ1-1
TGTGCCAGCAGCTTCCATGAGCAGTTCTTC,CASSFHEQFF,once,.,TRBV11-2,TRBJ2-1
TGTGCCAGCAGCTACCCAGAGGGGATTGAGCAGTTCTTC,CASSYPEGIEQFF,.,.,TRBV5-4,TRBJ2-1
TGTGCCAGCAGCCCGGGGGGGGCGCATGGCTACACCTTC,CASSPGGAHGYTF,.,.,TRBV6-5,TRBJ1-2
TGTGCCAGCAGCCGGACTCAGACAGATACGCAGTATTTT,CASSRTQTDTQYF,few,.,TRBV27,TRBJ2-3
TGTGCCAGCAGCTTCGGGCAGGGCATCTATGGCTACACCTTC,CASSFGQGIYGYTF,once,.,TRBV7-2,TRBJ1-2
TGTGCCAGCAGTTGGGGAGGGGGGTCCTCCTACGAGCAGTACTTC,CASSWGGGSSYEQYF,.,.,TRBV27,TRBJ2-7
TGCGCCAGCAGCCAAACTCGGACAGTTAATGAAAAACTGTTTTTT,CASSQTRTVNEKLFF,.,.,TRBV4-1,TRBJ1-4
TGTGCCAGCAGCGTTAGTGGGGATAACACCGGGGAGCTGTTTTTT,CASSVSGDNTGELFF,.,.,TRBV7-9,TRBJ2-2
TGTGCCAGCAGCTTCGCGGGAGGTCCCCAAGAGACCCAGTACTTC,CASSFAGGPQETQYF,.,TRBD2,TRBV5-4,TRBJ2-5
TGCGCCAGCAGCCAAGATCCAGCGGGAGGCTACAATGAGCAGTTCTTC,CASSQDPAGGYNEQFF,.,TRBD2,TRBV4-3,TRBJ2-1
TGTGCCAGCACCCTAGCGGAGACCTACGAGCAGTACTTC,CASTLAETYEQYF,.,TRBD2,TRBV2,TRBJ2-7
TGCGCCAGCAGCCAGCACCCCGGACTAGCGGGATTCACAGATACGCAGTATTTT,CASSQHPGLAGFTDTQYF,.,TRBD2,TRBV4-1,TRBJ2-3
TGCAGCGTTTATGTCGGGGAGGATGAAAAACTGTTTTTT,CSVYVGEDEKLFF,.,.,TRBV29-1,TRBJ1-4
TGTGCCAGCAGCCCAACAGGGTTCTACGAGCAGTACTTC,CASSPTGFYEQYF,.,.,TRBV7-8,TRBJ2-7
TGTGCCAGCAGCCCCACGAGACAGATCTATGGCTACACCTTC,CASSPTRQIYGYTF,.,.,TRBV14,TRBJ1-2
TGCGCCAGCAACCCCGGGACTAGCGGATACGAGCAGTACTTC,CASNPGTSGYEQYF,.,TRBD2,TRBV5-1,TRBJ2-7
TGTGCCAGCAGCTTAGCCGGGACGAACACTGAAGCTTTCTTT,CASSLAGTNTEAFF,.,.,TRBV5-6,TRBJ1-1
TGCGCCAGCAGCCAAGCCAAGGGGGACTGGGGGATCGATGAGCAGTTCTTC,CASSQAKGDWGIDEQFF,.,.,TRBV4-3,TRBJ2-1
TGTGCCAGCAGCCAAGAAGGGGGTGAAGTTTACGAGCAGTACTTC,CASSQEGGEVYEQYF,.,.,TRBV4-2,TRBJ2-7
TGCGCCAGCAGCCAAGATAGGTTGCGGCAGCCCCAGCATTTT,CASSQDRLRQPQHF,.,.,TRBV4-3,TRBJ1-5
TGTGCCAGCAGCTTAGCGGGAGGGCCCTCCGAGCAGTACTTC,CASSLAGGPSEQYF,.,TRBD2,TRBV11-2,TRBJ2-7
TGCGCCAGCAGCCAAGTTGTGGCGGTCGAGCAGTTCTTC,CASSQVVAVEQFF,.,.,TRBV4-3,TRBJ2-1
TGTGCCAGCAGTTACTCCCTAGCGGACAACCAAGAGACCCAGTACTTC,CASSYSLADNQETQYF,.,TRBD2,TRBV6-5,TRBJ2-5
TGTGCCAGCAGCTTTGACACGAGGAGCTCCTACGAGCAGTACTTC,CASSFDTRSSYEQYF,.,.,TRBV4-2,TRBJ2-7
TGTGCCAGCAGCCTCGACAGGGGCCTTACCTTC,CASSLDRGLTF,.,TRBD1,TRBV11-2,TRBJ1-2
TGTGCCAGCAGCTTGGGGGCTGGCGAACAGCCCCAGCATTTT,CASSLGAGEQPQHF,.,.,TRBV5-5,TRBJ1-5
TGTGCCAGCAGTTTGACAGGGCCCTACAATGAGCAGTTCTTC,CASSLTGPYNEQFF,.,TRBD1,TRBV27,TRBJ2-1
TGTGCCAGCAGTTTATCGGGTATCAAGTACCAAGAGACCCAGTACTTC,CASSLSGIKYQETQYF,once,.,TRBV27,TRBJ2-5
TGTGCCACCAGCAGAGTGCGGGGACTAGACGCCTCCTACGAGCAGTACTTC,CATSRVRGLDASYEQYF,.,TRBD2,TRBV15,TRBJ2-7